Listed here are 24 T cell receptor beta chains from one sample, sequenced in a study of blood T cell repertoires in COVID-19. Repertoires were generated with immunoSEQ multiplex PCR, while TCRdb's copy carries only in-frame clones and drops some. The sample consists of some 170,000 clones, roughly four fifths of them appearing once. The sequenced sample was peripheral blood. These receptors came from a woman aged 40 to 50 with COVID-19, enrolled during active disease.

A remark on this clone: At one end the junction does not follow the germline gene, possibly because of a read error. CDR3: CASSLGTGDYWVF. In DNA, the CDR3 is TGCGCCAGCAGCCTAGGGACAGGGGATTATTGGGTTTTT. The V gene is TRBV5-1, the J gene TRBJ1-1; the match to TRBD1 covers 10 bases. The CDR3 is 13 residues long. Germline CDR1 reads SGHRS; CDR2 reads YFSETQ.

This CDR3 is CASGPTAAITNTIYF. CDR3 bases: TGTGCTAGTGGACCGACAGCTGCCATAACAAACACCATATATTTT. The rearrangement links TRBV12-5 to TRBJ1-3, with a possible D match to TRBD1 (5 bases). The CDR3 has 15 residues. Deletions cut 6 bases from V and 6 bases from J, with 18 bases between. CDR1 is LGHNT and CDR2 is FRNRAP in the germline V gene.

The rearrangement joins TRBV15 to TRBJ2-5; 12 bases fit TRBD2. With 1 base clipped from V and 4 bases from J, the junction kept 1 base outside the gene matches. This CDR3 spans 15 amino acids. Germline lookup yields CDR1 LNHNV and CDR2 YYDKDF (reference sequence). CDR3: CATSRGTSGVETQYF. The CDR3 bases are TGTGCCACCAGCAGAGGGACTAGCGGGGTAGAGACCCAGTACTTC.

This clone was detected only a few times. The genes are TRBV27 and TRBJ2-1, with D perhaps TRBD2 (5 bases). Trimming removed 2 bases at V and 1 base at J, with 9 bases between. Germline V gene lookup returns CDR1 MNHEY and CDR2 SMNVEV (reference sequence). This CDR3 is built from 15 residues. The CDR3 nucleotides are TGTGCCAGCAGTTTAAACGGGGTTTCCTACAATGAGCAGTTCTTC. This translates into CASSLNGVSYNEQFF.

The V gene is TRBV29-1, the J gene TRBJ2-7; TRBD1 might be the D (6 bases). The CDR3 spans 13 residues. V lost 3 bases and J 2 bases, leaving 11 bases between the germline ends. CDR1 and CDR2 from the germline V gene are SQVTM and ANQGSEA. This CDR3 is CSVDTGFPYEQYF. CDR3 DNA sequence: TGCAGCGTTGATACAGGGTTCCCCTACGAGCAGTACTTC.

This sequence joins TRBV5-1 and TRBJ2-5; possibly TRBD2 for D (5 bases). CDR1 SGHRS and CDR2 YFSETQ come from the germline V gene. The CDR3 has 14 amino acids. The V end lost 4 bases, the J end lost 2 bases, and 12 bases lay between the germline ends. In DNA form, the CDR3 reads TGCGCCAGCAGCCAGCTCGGGGATCAAGAGACCCAGTACTTC. It is translated as CASSQLGDQETQYF.

The rearrangement joins TRBV25-1 to TRBJ2-5; a possible D gene is TRBD2 (6 bases). Germline values: CDR1 MGHDK, CDR2 SYGVNS. The V gene lost 4 bases and the J gene lost 0 bases, with 12 bases spanning the gap. This CDR3 contains 15 residues. CDR3 amino acids: CASSAGGANQETQYF. In nucleotides, the CDR3 is TGTGCCAGCAGTGCCGGCGGGGCTAACCAAGAGACCCAGTACTTC.

This clone has only a few counts. V is TRBV6-5 and J is TRBJ2-1; 8 bases agree with TRBD2. The CDR3 sequence is 14 residues long. CDR1 is MNHEY, CDR2 SVGAGI, per germline. J was trimmed by 5 bases and V by 9 bases; bases with no gene match: 9. The CDR3: CASKSGGSNNEQFF. In DNA, the CDR3 is TGTGCCAGTAAATCGGGGGGGTCAAACAATGAGCAGTTCTTC.

The chain carries TRBV2 and TRBJ2-5; 9 nucleotides match TRBD2. V lost 4 bases and J lost 0; bases outside the gene matches: 9. This CDR3 is 17 amino acids long. CDR1 SNHLY and CDR2 FYNNEI come from the germline V gene. This CDR3 is CASSASPKRGDQETQYF. DNA of the CDR3: TGTGCCAGCAGTGCCTCCCCGAAGCGGGGGGACCAAGAGACCCAGTACTTC.

The chain employs TRBV6-5 and TRBJ2-1; a possible D gene is TRBD1 (6 bases). V dropped 6 bases and J dropped 3 bases, with 12 bases sitting between them. Looked up from germline, CDR1 is MNHEY and CDR2 is SVGAGI. The CDR3 has 14 amino acids. CDR3 amino acids: CASRSTGNYNEQFF. CDR3 DNA sequence: TGTGCCAGCAGGTCAACAGGGAACTACAATGAGCAGTTCTTC.

The chain employs TRBV28 and TRBJ2-7; perhaps TRBD2 as D (6 bases). V lost 5 bases to trimming and J lost 3 bases, with 17 bases between them. This CDR3 spans 15 amino acids. Germline V gene sequence: CDR1 MDHEN, CDR2 SYDVKM. CDR3 sequence (DNA): TGTGCCAGCAGTCCACACGGGACTTCAGGCTACGAGCAGTACTTC. Protein product: CASSPHGTSGYEQYF.

This chain uses TRBV2 with TRBJ2-7; 7 bases map to TRBD2. V was clipped by 5 bases and J by 2 bases; unmatched bases: 6. Germline V CDR1 and CDR2: SNHLY, FYNNEI. The CDR3 extends over 14 amino acids. The CDR3 bases are TGTGCCAGCAGTTTATCTAGCGGACCCTACGAGCAGTACTTC. Amino acids: CASSLSSGPYEQYF.

V usage is TRBV3-1 (or the pseudogene TRBV3-2) and J usage is TRBJ2-7; 7 nucleotides match TRBD1. The V gene end was trimmed by 3 bases and the J gene end by 6 bases; junction bases not matched to a gene: 5. This CDR3 has 13 residues. The germline V gene has CDR1 LGHDT and CDR2 YNNKEL (reference sequence). The CDR3, as DNA: TGTGCCAGCAGCCACGGACAGGCGTCCGAGCAGTACGTC. Its protein is CASSHGQASEQYV.

This chain joins TRBV28 and TRBJ1-1, with a possible D match to TRBD1 (6 bases). The ends were cut back, 1 base at V and 1 base at J, with 13 bases in the middle. There are 16 residues in the CDR3. CDR1 and CDR2 (germline): MDHEN, SYDVKM. The CDR3 DNA follows: TGTGCCAGCAGTTTATCCCTCGGACAGTCGAACACTGAAGCTTTCTTT. Translated, it gives CASSLSLGQSNTEAFF.

This chain joins TRBV6-4 and TRBJ1-1; no clear D. The CDR3 runs to 13 residues. Trimming removed 1 base at V and 0 bases at J, with 3 bases between. Looked up from germline, CDR1 is MRHNA and CDR2 is SNTAGT. The CDR3 DNA follows: TGTGCCAGCAGTGACTATATGAACACTGAAGCTTTCTTT. Amino acids: CASSDYMNTEAFF.

The chain joins TRBV6-6 to TRBJ1-1; a weak D match, TRBD1 (6 bases). In germline, CDR1 is MNHNY, CDR2 SVGAGI (reference sequence). The CDR3 length is 13 residues. Between the trimmed V and J ends, which lost 8 bases and 8 bases, there was a span of 18 bases. CDR3 coding DNA: TGTGCCAGCCGAAAAGACAGGCGACCCGAAGCTTTCTTT. Translating it yields CASRKDRRPEAFF.

DNA for the CDR3: TGTGCCAGCAAAGGTATCGAGGGCTCAAAACTGTTTTTT. It specifies CASKGIEGSKLFF. The genes are TRBV2 and TRBJ1-4; D is undetermined. Germline V CDR1 and CDR2: SNHLY, FYNNEI. CDR3 size: 13 residues. The germline V and J ends were trimmed by 7 bases and 10 bases, with 16 bases remaining between them. Full variable domain (missing parts from reference TRBV2 and TRBJ1-4): EPEVTQTPSHQVTQMGQEVILRCVPISNHLYFYWYRQILGQKVEFLVSFYNNEISEKSEIFDDQFSVERPDGSNFTLKIRSTKLEDSAMYFCASKGIEGSKLFFGSGTQLSVL.

The rearrangement links TRBV6-6 to TRBJ2-7, with 8 bases aligning to TRBD2. Germline CDR1 is MNHNY and CDR2 is SVGAGI (reference sequence). The J segment lost 7 bases and the V segment lost 6 bases, leaving 11 bases of the junction unmatched. The CDR3 is made up of 14 amino acids. CDR3 in DNA: TGTGCCAGCAGCCTTCAGCGGGAGTACGTTGAGCAGTACTTC. It codes for CASSLQREYVEQYF.

This sequence joins TRBV19 and TRBJ1-5, with D possibly matching TRBD1 (6 bases). CDR1 and CDR2 (germline): LNHDA, SQIVND (reference sequence). There are 15 residues in the CDR3. V lost 3 bases, J lost 3 bases, and 12 bases lay in between. CDR3 DNA sequence: TGTGCCAGTAGTATCGGGGCAGGGGTCAATCAGCCCCAGCATTTT. Its translation is CASSIGAGVNQPQHF. Drawing the rest from reference TRBV19 and TRBJ1-5, the complete variable domain is DGGITQSPKYLFRKEGQNVTLSCEQNLNHDAMYWYRQDPGQGLRLIYYSQIVNDFQKGDIAEGYSVSREKKESFPLTVTSAQKNPTAFYLCASSIGAGVNQPQHFGDGTRLSIL.

This clone showed up just once. V is TRBV6-5 and J is TRBJ1-2; D is possibly TRBD1 (6 bases). Germline-derived CDR1 and CDR2 are MNHEY and SVGAGI. This CDR3 comprises 15 residues. Trimming stripped 0 bases from V and 8 bases from J, with 16 bases between. This CDR3 is CASSYSGRGRGGYTF. CDR3 bases: TGTGCCAGCAGTTACTCGGGCCGGGGGCGGGGGGGCTACACCTTC.

The chain has TRBV19 and TRBJ2-3, with TRBD1 matching 9 bases. Losses at the gene ends were 6 bases for V and 4 bases for J; bases not matched to a gene: 8. The CDR3 is 15 amino acids. Germline V CDR1 and CDR2: LNHDA, SQIVND (reference sequence). DNA for the CDR3: TGTGCCAGTAGACAGGGGGCGCTGGGCGCAGATACGCAGTATTTT. This encodes CASRQGALGADTQYF.

J is TRBJ1-4 and V is TRBV5-5, with D perhaps matching TRBD1 (5 bases). The germline V gene has CDR1 SGHKS and CDR2 YYEKEE (reference sequence). The V end was cut by 4 bases, the J end by 8 bases, with 15 bases between. The CDR3 has 14 amino acids. This CDR3 is CASSPGFTREKLFF. The CDR3 coding sequence is TGTGCCAGCAGCCCAGGGTTCACGAGGGAAAAACTGTTTTTT. The full variable domain, in which reference TRBV5-5 and TRBJ1-4 provide the parts outside the CDR3, is DAGVTQSPTHLIKTRGQQVTLRCSPISGHKSVSWYQQVLGQGPQFIFQYYEKEERGRGNFPDRFSARQFPNYSSELNVNALLLGDSALYLCASSPGFTREKLFFGSGTQLSVL.

The chain links TRBV15 to TRBJ2-3; tentatively, D is TRBD2 (5 bases). The V and J ends lost 2 bases and 0 bases respectively, with 12 bases between them. CDR1 and CDR2 (germline): LNHNV, YYDKDF (reference sequence). The CDR3 totals 16 residues. The CDR3 reads CATSRRVGGSTDTQYF. DNA for the CDR3: TGTGCCACCAGCAGAAGAGTCGGCGGGAGCACAGATACGCAGTATTTT.

This clone was observed a few times. The chain carries TRBV2 and TRBJ2-4; a possible D gene is TRBD1 (6 bases). The CDR3 runs to 14 residues. V gave up 3 bases and J gave up 8 bases, with 14 bases separating them. Germline V gene data show CDR1 as SNHLY and CDR2 as FYNNEI. The CDR3 loop reads CASSDRGPLDIQYF. The CDR3 coding sequence is TGTGCCAGCAGTGACAGGGGCCCTTTGGACATTCAGTACTTC.